The 10 T cell receptor beta chains below all came from one sample that was sequenced in a study of CD8+CD57+ T cells in acquired aplastic anemia. Sequencing involved patients with CD8+CD57+ cell expansion previously shown by flow cytometry. Template material for TCR beta VDJ and CDR3 profiling consisted of genomic DNA. A single record per CDR3 protein comes from TCRdb applying MiXCR to the reads. This sample has about 220,000 distinct CDR3 sequences; 45% to 50% occur once, and the top ten carry 7.8%. Sequencing was carried out using sorted CD4+, CD8+, or CD8+CD57+ T cells (not recorded which) from PBMCs. These receptors all stem from a human donor with aplastic anemia.

A word on this clonotype: A much larger clone differs by one base, so this may be a read error. The chain is built from TRBV7-3 and TRBJ2-1, with D perhaps matching TRBD2 (5 bases). The CDR3 is 15 amino acids. Germline-derived CDR1 and CDR2 are SGHTA and FQGTGA. The CDR3 coding sequence is TGTGCCAGCAGCTTAAGTAGGGCAGACTACAATGAGCGGTTCTTC. Its translation is CASSLSRADYNERFF.

This clonotype has a handful of counts. The rearrangement joins TRBV6-5 to TRBJ2-7; either TRBD1 or TRBD2 may supply D (5 bases each). V was cut by 1 base and J by 1 base, with 17 bases left in between. Germline V lookup: CDR1 MNHEY, CDR2 SVGAGI. This CDR3 has 17 residues. The CDR3 DNA reads TGTGCCAGCAGTTACTTCTCTCCGGGACGCCAATCCTACGAGCAGTACTTC. Translation: CASSYFSPGRQSYEQYF.

This sequence joins TRBV6-1 and TRBJ2-5; no definite D call. CDR1 MNHNS and CDR2 SASEGT come from the germline V gene. CDR3 size: 15 residues. The V and J ends lost 0 bases and 0 bases respectively, with 8 bases between them. The CDR3 nucleotides read TGTGCCAGCAGTGAAGCGTTCGGGTACCAAGAGACCCAGTACTTC. It translates to CASSEAFGYQETQYF.

There are many counts of this clonotype. This chain joins TRBV6-4 and TRBJ2-3; 10 bases map to TRBD1. This CDR3 spans 14 amino acids. Germline assignment: CDR1 MRHNA and CDR2 SNTAGT. With 2 bases clipped from V and 4 bases from J, the junction kept 0 bases outside the gene matches. In DNA, the CDR3 is TGTGCCAGCAGTGACGGACAGGGGGCAGATACGCAGTATTTT. Translation: CASSDGQGADTQYF.

The rearrangement uses TRBV29-1 and TRBJ1-2; D uncertain. This CDR3 has 12 amino acids. V was cut by 5 bases and J by 3 bases, with 10 bases left in between. In germline, CDR1 is SQVTM, CDR2 ANQGSEA. The CDR3 nucleotides read TGCAGCGTTCCCCCGGACGACTATGGCTACACCTTC. Translated, it gives CSVPPDDYGYTF.

As concerns this clonotype: Germline is not matched at one junction end, which may reflect a read error. V usage is TRBV7-3 and J usage is TRBJ1-5; no clear D. CDR3 length: 15 residues. Germline-derived CDR1 and CDR2 are SGHTA and FQGTGA. CDR3 residues: CASSQDLEVAQPQHF. The CDR3 DNA reads TGCGCCAGCAGCCAAGATTTGGAGGTCGCGCAGCCCCAGCATTTT.

This clonotype was detected only a few times. The V and J genes are TRBV6-4 and TRBJ2-1; TRBD2 aligns across 14 bases. Germline CDR1 reads MRHNA; CDR2 reads SNTAGT. The CDR3 consists of 15 residues. Losses at the gene ends were 4 bases for V and 7 bases for J; bases not matched to a gene: 3. The CDR3 sequence: CASSVTSGGANEQFF. In DNA form, the CDR3 reads TGTGCCAGCAGTGTGACTAGCGGGGGGGCTAATGAGCAGTTCTTC.

This clonotype was observed at least ten times. This chain connects TRBV7-3 to TRBJ2-2; D is ambiguous. Deletions cut 4 bases from V and 0 bases from J, with 6 bases between. The CDR3 contains 14 residues. Germline CDR1 and CDR2: SGHTA and FQGTGA. CDR3 DNA: TGTGCCAGCAGCTGGCTAGCGAACACCGGGGAGCTGTTTTTT. Protein product: CASSWLANTGELFF.

The V and J genes are TRBV2 and TRBJ2-7; a possible D gene is TRBD2 (5 bases). There are 13 residues in the CDR3. V was pared by 2 bases and J by 6 bases, with 11 bases between. From germline, CDR1 is SNHLY and CDR2 FYNNEI. The CDR3 loop reads CASSEIAGSEQYF. CDR3 coding DNA: TGTGCCAGCAGTGAAATTGCGGGTAGCGAGCAGTACTTC.

This sequence joins TRBV11-1 and TRBJ1-2; D gene uncertain. Trimming pared 5 bases from V and 5 bases from J, leaving 12 bases between. There are 13 residues in the CDR3. Germline CDR1 is SGHAT and CDR2 is FQDESV (reference sequence). Here the CDR3 reads CASSRPGDYGYTF. The CDR3 nucleotides are TGTGCCAGCAGCCGACCCGGGGATTATGGCTACACCTTC.